This T cell receptor (beta chain) was recorded in a study of persistence of HIV-infected CD4 T cells. With regard to this clone: Its antigen is unknown.

This nonspecific control used anti-CD3/anti-CD28 bead stimulation of CD4+ T cells. Responding CD4+ T cells were sorted by upregulation of both CD40 ligand and CD69. Donors were HIV-1-infected adults who began suppressive ART during chronic infection. Donors had undetectable plasma HIV-1 RNA, under 50 copies/mL, for 4+ years. Donors had CD4+ T cell counts above 400 cells/uL and were CMV-seropositive. The libraries were made with immunoSEQ version 4 in survey mode. TCRdb's table, derived via immunoSEQ multiplex PCR, lists solely in-frame clones and lacks some. This sample yields about 45,000 clones, of which approximately 90% are seen a single time; 3% to 3.5% belongs to the top ten. The CDR3 length is 16 residues. V shed 4 bases and J shed 4 bases, with 20 bases lying between them. Germline-derived CDR1 and CDR2 are SGHNT and YYREEE (reference sequence).

Sequencing used CD4+ T cells sorted from PBMCs after roughly 18-hour stimulation, obtained from a patient who received antiretroviral therapy. The sequence came from an adult woman with HIV who was CMV-seropositive. The chain combines TRBV5-4 with TRBJ1-2, with D maybe TRBD1 (5 bases). CDR3 amino acids: CASSQGEVSQTYGYTF. The CDR3, as DNA: TGTGCCAGCAGCCAGGGCGAGGTTAGCCAAACCTATGGCTACACCTTC.